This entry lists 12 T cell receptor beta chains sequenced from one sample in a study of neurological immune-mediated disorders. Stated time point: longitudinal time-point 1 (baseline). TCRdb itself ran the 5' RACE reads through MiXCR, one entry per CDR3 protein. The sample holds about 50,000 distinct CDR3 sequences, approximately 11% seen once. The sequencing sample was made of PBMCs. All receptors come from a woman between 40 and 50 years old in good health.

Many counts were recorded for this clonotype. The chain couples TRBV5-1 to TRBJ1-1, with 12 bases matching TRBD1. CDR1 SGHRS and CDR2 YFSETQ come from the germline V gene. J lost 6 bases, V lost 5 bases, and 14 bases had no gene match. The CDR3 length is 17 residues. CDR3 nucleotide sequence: TGCGCCAGCAGACCCACCGGGACAGGGGGCAAAAGGCCTGAAGCTTTCTTT. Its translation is CASRPTGTGGKRPEAFF.

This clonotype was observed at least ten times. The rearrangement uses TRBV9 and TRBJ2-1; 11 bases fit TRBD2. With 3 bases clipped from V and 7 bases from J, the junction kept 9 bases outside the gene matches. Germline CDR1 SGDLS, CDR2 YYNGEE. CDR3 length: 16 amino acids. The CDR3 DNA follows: TGTGCCAGCAGCGCGATTTCTAGCGGGAGGCAGAATGAGCAGTTCTTC. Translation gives CASSAISSGRQNEQFF. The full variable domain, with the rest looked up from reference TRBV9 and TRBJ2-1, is DSGVTQTPKHLITATGQRVTLRCSPRSGDLSVYWYQQSLDQGLQFLIQYYNGEERAKGNILERFSAQQFPDLHSELNLSSLELGDSALYFCASSAISSGRQNEQFFGPGTRLTVL.

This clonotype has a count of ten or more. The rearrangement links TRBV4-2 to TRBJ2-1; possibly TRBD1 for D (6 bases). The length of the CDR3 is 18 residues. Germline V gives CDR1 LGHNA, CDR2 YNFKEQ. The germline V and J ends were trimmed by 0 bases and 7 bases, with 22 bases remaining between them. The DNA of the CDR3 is TGTGCCAGCAGCCAAGATCTCACCCCAGGGGCCCTCCAGAATGAGCAGTTCTTC. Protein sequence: CASSQDLTPGALQNEQFF.

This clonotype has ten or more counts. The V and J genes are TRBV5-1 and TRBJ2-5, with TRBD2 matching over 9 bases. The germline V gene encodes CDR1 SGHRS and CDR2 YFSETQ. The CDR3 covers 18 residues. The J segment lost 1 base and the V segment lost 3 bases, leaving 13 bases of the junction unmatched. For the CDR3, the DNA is TGCGCCAGCAGCTCAGGGGCTAGCGGGACTTCTCCCCAAGAGACCCAGTACTTC. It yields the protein CASSSGASGTSPQETQYF.

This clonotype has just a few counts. The chain's CDR3 is CAISPKGAEAFF. CDR3 bases: TGTGCCATCAGCCCAAAGGGGGCTGAAGCTTTCTTT. V is TRBV10-3 and J is TRBJ1-1, with D possibly being TRBD1 (6 bases). V lost 6 bases and J 6 bases, leaving 11 bases between the germline ends. CDR1 is ENHRY and CDR2 is SYGVKD in the germline V gene. CDR3 size: 12 residues.

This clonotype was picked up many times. The CDR3 DNA reads as TGTGCCAGCAGCCCTGGGGACAGGGGTGGTGAAAAACTGTTTTTT. It translates to CASSPGDRGGEKLFF. The V call is TRBV3-1, the J call TRBJ1-4; 10 nucleotides agree with TRBD1. This CDR3 is 15 amino acids long. The ends lost 4 bases at V and 7 bases at J; junction bases unmatched: 6. Germline assignment: CDR1 LGHDT and CDR2 YNNKEL (reference sequence).

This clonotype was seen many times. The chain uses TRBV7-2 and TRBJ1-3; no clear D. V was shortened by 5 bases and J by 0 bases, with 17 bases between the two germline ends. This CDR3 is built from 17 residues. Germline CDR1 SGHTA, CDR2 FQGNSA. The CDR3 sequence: CASSRLSYSFSGNTIYF. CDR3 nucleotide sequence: TGTGCCAGCAGCCGATTGAGTTACTCGTTCTCTGGAAACACCATATATTTT.

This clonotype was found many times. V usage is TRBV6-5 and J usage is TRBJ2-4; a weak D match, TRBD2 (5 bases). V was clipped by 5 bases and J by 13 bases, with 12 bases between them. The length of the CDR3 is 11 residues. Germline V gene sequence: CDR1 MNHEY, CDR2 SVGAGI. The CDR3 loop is CASSSGRRQYF. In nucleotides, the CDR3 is TGTGCCAGCAGTAGCGGTCGCCGCCAGTACTTC.

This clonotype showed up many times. DNA of the CDR3: TGTGCCAGCAGCTTCCCGACAGGGGGGCGTGGCTACACCTTC. It yields the protein CASSFPTGGRGYTF. The rearrangement links TRBV7-2 to TRBJ1-2; 9 bases are shared with TRBD1. Germline loops: CDR1 SGHTA, CDR2 FQGNSA. CDR3 size: 14 residues. V shed 3 bases and J 7 bases; nucleotides not matched to a gene: 6.

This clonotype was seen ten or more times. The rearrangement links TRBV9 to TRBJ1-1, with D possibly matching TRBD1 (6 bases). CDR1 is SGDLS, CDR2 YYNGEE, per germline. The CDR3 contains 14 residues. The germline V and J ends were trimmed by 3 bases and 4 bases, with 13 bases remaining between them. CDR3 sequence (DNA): TGTGCCAGCAGCGCGGGGGGCCCGGGCACTGAAGCTTTCTTT. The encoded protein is CASSAGGPGTEAFF.

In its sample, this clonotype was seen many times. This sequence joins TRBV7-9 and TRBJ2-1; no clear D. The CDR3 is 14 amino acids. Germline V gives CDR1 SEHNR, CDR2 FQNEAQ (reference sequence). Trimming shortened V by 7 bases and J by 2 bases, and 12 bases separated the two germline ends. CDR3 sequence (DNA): TGTGCCAGCAACCTAGGAAATGCCTACAATGAGCAGTTCTTC. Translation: CASNLGNAYNEQFF.

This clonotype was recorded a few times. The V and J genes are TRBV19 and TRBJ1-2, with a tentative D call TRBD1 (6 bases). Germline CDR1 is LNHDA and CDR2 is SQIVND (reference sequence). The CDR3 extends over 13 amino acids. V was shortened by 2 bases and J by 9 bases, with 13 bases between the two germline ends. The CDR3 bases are TGTGCCAGTAGTATACGACAGGCCTTTCGCTACACCTTC. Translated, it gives CASSIRQAFRYTF.